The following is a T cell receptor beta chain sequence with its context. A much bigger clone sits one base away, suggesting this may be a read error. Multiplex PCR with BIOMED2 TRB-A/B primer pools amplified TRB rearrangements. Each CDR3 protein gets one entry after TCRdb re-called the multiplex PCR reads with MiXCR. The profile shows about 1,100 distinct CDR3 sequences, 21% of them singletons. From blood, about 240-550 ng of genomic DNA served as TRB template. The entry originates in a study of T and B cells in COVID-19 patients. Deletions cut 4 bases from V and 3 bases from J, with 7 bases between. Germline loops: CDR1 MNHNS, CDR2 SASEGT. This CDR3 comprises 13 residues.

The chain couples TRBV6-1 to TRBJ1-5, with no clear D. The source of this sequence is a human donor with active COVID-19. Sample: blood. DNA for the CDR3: TGTGCCAGCAGTGTAGCGCCCAATCAGCCCCAGCATTTT. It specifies CASSVAPNQPQHF.